This paragraph reports one T cell receptor beta chain. The table lists this clone with a few counts. Its antigen is not yet known. No per-base quality is available; no much larger clone lies one base away. The time point label of this sample denotes: roughly 27 days on oral tofacitinib. The treatment or condition label of this sample denotes: oral pan-JAK inhibitor, 5-10 mg twice daily. Lesional scalp punch biopsies and peripheral blood were obtained from alopecia areata patients. PBMCs were isolated by density centrifugation and stained for CD3, CD4 and CD8, and CD4+ and CD8+ T cells were sorted on a FACSAria. The CDR3 starts with the cysteine, ends with the phenylalanine, and has 11 residues. Only the CDR3 part of the read is kept: 33 bases, read in frame from the first base. CDR1 and CDR2 were assigned from the germline V gene as SQVTM and ANQGSEA. V loses 5 bases of germline sequence and J loses 6 bases, and the interval between the two ends is 10 bases.

The entry originates in a study of CD8+ T cells in alopecia areata (dated by TCRdb to 2017 to 2018). Regarding the study in general: Treated patients were enrolled in an open-label pilot trial of oral tofacitinib at 5 to 10 mg twice daily for moderate-to-severe alopecia areata. Disease severity in treated patients was measured with the SALT score, which quantifies the percentage of affected scalp surface area. immunoSEQ multiplex PCR using 35 Vbeta forward primers and 13 Jbeta reverse primers was used to amplify TCRbeta CDR3 regions. The study used high-throughput TCRbeta sequencing to examine T cell clonal expansion in alopecia areata, in both the C3H/HeJ mouse model and human patients. On the human side, TCRbeta sequencing was run on scalp tissue and on sorted CD4+ and CD8+ peripheral blood T cells from healthy controls and from alopecia areata patients with either patchy or totalis/universalis disease. Patients on tofacitinib were biopsied at baseline and after 4 and 24 weeks of treatment, and several of the patients also had a later scalp biopsy. RNA came from the PAXgene miRNA kit for fixed scalp, the miRNeasy kit for PBMCs, and the RNeasy kit for mouse skin. Clonality in the scalp was compared among normal scalp (n=4), patchy alopecia areata scalp (n=8), and alopecia totalis/universalis scalp (n=8). Tofacitinib was administered for 6 to 18 months, and 6 months of follow-up off drug were then conducted to assess delayed response and recurrence.

Overall study outcomes, separate from this receptor: Because the treated cohort was small and had just a single nonresponder, larger studies are needed to establish links between baseline CD8+ expansion and response. Unlike mouse skin, where gammadelta T cells dominate, normal human skin contains resident alphabeta T cells that get sequenced too, which complicates analysis of the scalp TCR repertoire. TCR sequences shared between patients were less clear than in mice, possibly partly because of HLA diversity in the patient population. Tofacitinib significantly decreased scalp clonality and the number of expanded CD8+ clones among the top 100 scalp clones. Compared with normal scalp, lesional scalp, particularly in alopecia totalis/universalis, had higher clonality and more expanded CD8+ clones, which suggests antigenic drive. During tofacitinib treatment, many expanded lesional clones remained in scalp and blood, and this persistence may partly explain relapse after treatment is stopped.

The library was prepared using the immunoSEQ multiplex PCR assay. To provide template for TCR sequencing, every sample had RNA extracted and reverse transcribed into cDNA. First-strand cDNA was synthesized with SuperScript III using a 2:1 mix of oligo-dT and random hexamers. A synthetic immune receptor repertoire was used to assess amplification bias, and residual bias was removed computationally. Processing in the source paper ran as follows. After raw reads were preprocessed to remove errors, the CDR3 was defined following IMGT conventions as running from the conserved cysteine to phenylalanine. Clonality was computed by normalizing Shannon entropy by log2 of the number of productive unique TCRs and subtracting the result from 1. CD4 or CD8 identity of scalp clones was inferred by cross-referencing scalp TCRbeta sequences with sorted blood CD4 and CD8 repertoires. TCRdb carries this immuneACCESS record with in-frame sequences only. Its versions omit some clonotypes, under half of them owing to an unresolved V gene in the studies checked, with the rest unexplained. V and J calls and clone size are given by that table; D and trimming were obtained from the DNA. For this sample the table gives some 200,000 clones, of which roughly three fifths were detected only once. The ten most abundant clones make up 3% to 3.5% of the sample.

The receptor was isolated from a human donor with alopecia areata. The receptor chain draws on TRBV29-1 and TRBJ1-1; the D gene cannot be named for sure. Specimen: CD4+ T cells sorted from blood, collected at week 4, from a patient treated with tofacitinib. The CDR3 reads CSVSRTAEAFF. The bases are TGCAGCGTTTCCAGGACCGCTGAAGCTTTCTTT. Outside the CDR3, residues come from the reference TRBV29-1 and TRBJ1-1 proteins, so the full variable domain is: SAVISQKPSRDICQRGTSLTIQCQVDSQVTMMFWYRQQPGQSLTLIATANQGSEATYESGFVIDKFPISRPNLTFSTLTVSNMSPEDSSIYLCSVSRTAEAFFGQGTRLTVV.